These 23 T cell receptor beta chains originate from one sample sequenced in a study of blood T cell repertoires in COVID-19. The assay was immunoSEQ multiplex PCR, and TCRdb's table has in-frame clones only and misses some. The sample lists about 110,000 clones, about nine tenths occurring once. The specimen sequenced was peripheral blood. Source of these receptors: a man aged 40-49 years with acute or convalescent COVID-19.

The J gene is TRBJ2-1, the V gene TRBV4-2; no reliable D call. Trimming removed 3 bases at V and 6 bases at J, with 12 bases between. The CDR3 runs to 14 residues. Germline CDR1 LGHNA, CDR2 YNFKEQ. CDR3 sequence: CASSHDGFGNEQFF. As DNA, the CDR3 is TGTGCCAGCAGCCATGACGGGTTCGGCAATGAGCAGTTCTTC.

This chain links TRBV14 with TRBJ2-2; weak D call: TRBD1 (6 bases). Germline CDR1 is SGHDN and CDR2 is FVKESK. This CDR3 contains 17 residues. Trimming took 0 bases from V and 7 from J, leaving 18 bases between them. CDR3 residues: CASSQDRVGTRSGELFF. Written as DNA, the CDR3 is TGTGCCAGCAGCCAAGATCGGGTCGGGACAAGGAGCGGGGAGCTGTTTTTT.

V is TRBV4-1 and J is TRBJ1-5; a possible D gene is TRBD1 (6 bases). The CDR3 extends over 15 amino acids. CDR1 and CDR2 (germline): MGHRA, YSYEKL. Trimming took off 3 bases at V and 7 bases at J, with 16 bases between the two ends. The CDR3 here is CASSHEQGGIQPQHF. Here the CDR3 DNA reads TGCGCCAGCAGCCATGAACAGGGTGGAATCCAGCCCCAGCATTTT.

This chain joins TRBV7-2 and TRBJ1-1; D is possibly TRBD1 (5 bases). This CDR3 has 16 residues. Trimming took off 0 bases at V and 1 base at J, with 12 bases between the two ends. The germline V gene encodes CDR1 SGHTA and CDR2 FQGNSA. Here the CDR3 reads CASSLAPSRANTEAFF. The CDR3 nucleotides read TGTGCCAGCAGCTTAGCCCCAAGCAGGGCGAACACTGAAGCTTTCTTT.

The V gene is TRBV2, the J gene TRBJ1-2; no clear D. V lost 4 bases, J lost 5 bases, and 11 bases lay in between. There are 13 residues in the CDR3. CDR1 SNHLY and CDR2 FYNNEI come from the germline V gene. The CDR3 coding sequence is TGTGCCAGCAGTGTTTCGTTACGGTATGGCTACACCTTC. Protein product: CASSVSLRYGYTF.

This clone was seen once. In DNA form, the CDR3 reads TGTGCCAGCAGCATCGGACTAGCGGGAGAAGAGACCCAGTACTTC. Translated, it gives CASSIGLAGEETQYF. This chain links TRBV5-4 with TRBJ2-5, with TRBD2 matching 13 bases. Germline loops: CDR1 SGHNT, CDR2 YYREEE (reference sequence). V dropped 4 bases and J dropped 3; count of bases not matched to a gene: 3. The length of the CDR3 is 15 residues.

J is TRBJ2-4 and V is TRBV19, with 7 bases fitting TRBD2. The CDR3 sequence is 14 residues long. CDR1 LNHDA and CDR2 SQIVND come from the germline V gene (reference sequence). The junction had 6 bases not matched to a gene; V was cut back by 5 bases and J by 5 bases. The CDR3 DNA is TGTGCCAGTAGTTCCAGGACTAGAGAAAACATTCAGTACTTC. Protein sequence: CASSSRTRENIQYF.

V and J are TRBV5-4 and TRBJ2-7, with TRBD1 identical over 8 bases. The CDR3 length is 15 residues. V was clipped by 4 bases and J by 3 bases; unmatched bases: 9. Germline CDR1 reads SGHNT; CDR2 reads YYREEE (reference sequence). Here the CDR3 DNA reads TGTGCCAGCAGCACCAACAGGGGGGCTTTCTACGAGCAGTACTTC. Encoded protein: CASSTNRGAFYEQYF.

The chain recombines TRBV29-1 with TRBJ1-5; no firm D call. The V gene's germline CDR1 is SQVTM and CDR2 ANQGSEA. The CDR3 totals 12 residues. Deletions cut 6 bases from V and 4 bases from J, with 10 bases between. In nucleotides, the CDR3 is TGCAGCGTGAAAGATCGGAATCAGCCCCAGCATTTT. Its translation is CSVKDRNQPQHF.

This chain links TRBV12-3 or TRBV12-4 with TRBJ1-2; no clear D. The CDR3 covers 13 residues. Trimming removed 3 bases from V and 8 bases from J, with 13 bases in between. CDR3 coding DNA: TGTGCCAGCAGTTTTAGAAGAACGGGAGGCTACACCTTC. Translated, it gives CASSFRRTGGYTF.

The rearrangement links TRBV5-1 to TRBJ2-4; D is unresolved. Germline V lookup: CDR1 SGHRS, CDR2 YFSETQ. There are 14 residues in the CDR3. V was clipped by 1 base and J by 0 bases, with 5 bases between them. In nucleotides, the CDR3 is TGCGCCAGCAGCTTGACAGTAGCCAAAAACATTCAGTACTTC. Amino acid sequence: CASSLTVAKNIQYF.

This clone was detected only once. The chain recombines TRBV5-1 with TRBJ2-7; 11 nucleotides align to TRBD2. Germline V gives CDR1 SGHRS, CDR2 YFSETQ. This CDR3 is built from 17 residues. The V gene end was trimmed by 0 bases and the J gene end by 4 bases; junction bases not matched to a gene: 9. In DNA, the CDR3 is TGCGCCAGCAGCTTGGTTCTAGCGGGAGGTAGCTTATACGAGCAGTACTTC. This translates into CASSLVLAGGSLYEQYF.

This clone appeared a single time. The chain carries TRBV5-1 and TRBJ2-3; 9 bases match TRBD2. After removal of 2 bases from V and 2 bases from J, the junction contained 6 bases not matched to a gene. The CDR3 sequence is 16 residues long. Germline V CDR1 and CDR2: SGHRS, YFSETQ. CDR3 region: CASSLQAGGLTDTQYF. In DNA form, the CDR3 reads TGCGCCAGCAGCTTACAAGCGGGGGGACTCACAGATACGCAGTATTTT.

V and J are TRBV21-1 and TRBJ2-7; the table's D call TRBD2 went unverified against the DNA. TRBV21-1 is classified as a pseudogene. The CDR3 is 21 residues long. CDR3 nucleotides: TGTGCCAGCAGCGCACAGTCCCCGGGACTAGCGGGAGGGCCACTAACCTACGAGCAGTACTTC. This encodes CASSAQSPGLAGGPLTYEQYF.

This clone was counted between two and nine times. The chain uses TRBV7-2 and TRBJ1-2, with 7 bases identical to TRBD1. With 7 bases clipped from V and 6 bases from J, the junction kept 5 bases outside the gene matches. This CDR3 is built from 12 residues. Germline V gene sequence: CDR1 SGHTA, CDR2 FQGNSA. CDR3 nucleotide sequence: TGTGCCAGCACCACAGGGACAGATGGCTACACCTTC. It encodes CASTTGTDGYTF.

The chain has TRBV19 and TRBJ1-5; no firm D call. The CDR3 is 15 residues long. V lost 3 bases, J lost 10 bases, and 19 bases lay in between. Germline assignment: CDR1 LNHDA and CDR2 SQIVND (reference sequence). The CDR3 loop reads CASSIGQVPRSPQHF. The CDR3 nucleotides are TGTGCCAGTAGTATCGGTCAGGTCCCCCGTAGTCCCCAGCATTTT.

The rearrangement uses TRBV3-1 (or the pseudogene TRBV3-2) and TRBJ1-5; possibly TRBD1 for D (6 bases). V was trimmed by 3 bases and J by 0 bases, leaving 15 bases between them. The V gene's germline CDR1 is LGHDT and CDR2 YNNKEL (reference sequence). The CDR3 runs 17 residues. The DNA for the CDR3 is TGTGCCAGCAGCCAGGGCAGGGGCCTTTCTAGCAATCAGCCCCAGCATTTT. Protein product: CASSQGRGLSSNQPQHF.

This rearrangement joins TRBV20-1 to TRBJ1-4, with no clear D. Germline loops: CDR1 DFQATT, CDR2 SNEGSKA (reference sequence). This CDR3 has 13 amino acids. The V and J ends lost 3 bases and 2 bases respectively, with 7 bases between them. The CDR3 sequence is CSASWQTNEKLFF. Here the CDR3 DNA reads TGCAGTGCTAGTTGGCAGACTAATGAAAAACTGTTTTTT.

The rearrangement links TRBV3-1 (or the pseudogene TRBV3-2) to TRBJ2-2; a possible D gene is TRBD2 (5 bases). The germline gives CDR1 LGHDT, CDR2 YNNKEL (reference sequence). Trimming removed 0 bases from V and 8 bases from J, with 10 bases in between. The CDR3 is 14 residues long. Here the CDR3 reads CASSQDARTGELFF. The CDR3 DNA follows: TGTGCCAGCAGCCAAGATGCAAGGACTGGGGAGCTGTTTTTT.

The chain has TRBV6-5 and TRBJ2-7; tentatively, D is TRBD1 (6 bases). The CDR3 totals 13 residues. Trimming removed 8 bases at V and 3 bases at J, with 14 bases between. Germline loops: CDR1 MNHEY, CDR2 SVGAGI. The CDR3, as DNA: TGTGCCAGCGAGGCAGGGGTTGTCTACGAGCAGTACTTC. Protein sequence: CASEAGVVYEQYF.

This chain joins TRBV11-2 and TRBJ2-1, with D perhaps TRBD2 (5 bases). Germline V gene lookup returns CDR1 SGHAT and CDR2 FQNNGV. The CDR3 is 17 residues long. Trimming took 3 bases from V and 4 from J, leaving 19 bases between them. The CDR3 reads CASSFMTGITKYNEQFF. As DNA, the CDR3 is TGTGCCAGCAGCTTTATGACGGGGATCACTAAATACAATGAGCAGTTCTTC. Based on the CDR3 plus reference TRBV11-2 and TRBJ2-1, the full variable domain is EAGVAQSPRYKIIEKRQSVAFWCNPISGHATLYWYQQILGQGPKLLIQFQNNGVVDDSQLPKDRFSAERLKGVDSTLKIQPAKLEDSAVYLCASSFMTGITKYNEQFFGPGTRLTVL.

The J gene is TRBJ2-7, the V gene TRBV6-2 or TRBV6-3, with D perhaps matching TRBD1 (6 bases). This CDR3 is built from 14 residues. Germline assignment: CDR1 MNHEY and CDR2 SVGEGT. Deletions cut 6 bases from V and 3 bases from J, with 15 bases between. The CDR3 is CASRYHGTNYEQYF. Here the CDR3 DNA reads TGTGCCAGCAGATACCACGGGACAAACTACGAGCAGTACTTC.

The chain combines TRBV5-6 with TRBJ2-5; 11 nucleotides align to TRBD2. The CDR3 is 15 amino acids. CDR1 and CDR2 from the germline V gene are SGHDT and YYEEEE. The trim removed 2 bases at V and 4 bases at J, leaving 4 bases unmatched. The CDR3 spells CASSFSLAGGETQYF. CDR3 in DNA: TGTGCCAGCAGCTTTAGCCTAGCGGGGGGAGAGACCCAGTACTTC.